These 21 T cell receptor beta chains were all obtained from the same sample, sequenced in a study of T cell repertoires in cytomegalovirus infection. The antigens these receptors bind are not known. TCRdb processed the reads anew with MiXCR; each CDR3 protein has one entry. The repertoire has about 830,000 distinct CDR3 sequences, 32% of them found once; the top ten carry 9.5% to 15%. The sequencing used cultured CD8+ T cells from PBMCs, collected from culture after CMV antigen stimulation. The receptor source for this set is a human donor in good health (CMV status not recorded). Some clones in this sample may be carry-over from other donors' samples.

This clonotype was seen more than once but under ten times. This sequence joins TRBV5-1 and TRBJ2-3; 7 bases are a match to TRBD1. CDR1 and CDR2 from the germline V gene are SGHRS and YFSETQ. The CDR3 runs to 16 residues. With 1 base clipped from V and 0 bases from J, the junction kept 5 bases outside the gene matches. The CDR3 nucleotides read TGCGCCAGCAGCTTGCCCCGGGGACAGAGCACAGATACGCAGTATTTT. Translated, it gives CASSLPRGQSTDTQYF.

The chain combines TRBV19 with TRBJ1-2, with a possible D match to TRBD1 (5 bases). V lost 10 bases and J lost 6, with 18 bases in between. This CDR3 contains 13 residues. The germline gives CDR1 LNHDA, CDR2 SQIVND (reference sequence). CDR3 coding DNA: TGTGCCACCCTGGATCCCGGGACGGATGGCTACACCTTC. As protein: CATLDPGTDGYTF.

Only a few counts were recorded for this clonotype. The chain combines TRBV7-3 with TRBJ2-7; 9 positions match TRBD2. The CDR3 contains 16 residues. Germline lookup yields CDR1 SGHTA and CDR2 FQGTGA. V was clipped by 2 bases and J by 3 bases; unmatched bases: 8. CDR3 loop: CASSLDRGTSYYEQYV. CDR3 in DNA: TGTGCCAGCAGCTTAGACCGGGGGACTAGCTACTACGAGCAGTACGTC.

This clonotype was detected once. V is TRBV3-1 and J is TRBJ2-7; D gene uncertain. The CDR3 is 14 amino acids. The germline V gene has CDR1 LGHDT and CDR2 YNNKEL (reference sequence). V lost 0 bases, J lost 7 bases, and 13 bases lay in between. The CDR3 nucleotides read TGTGCCAGCAGCCAAGAAAAGGCCCAGTGGGAGCAGTACTTC. Protein product: CASSQEKAQWEQYF.

The V call is TRBV27, the J call TRBJ2-1; a weak D match, TRBD2 (5 bases). V was pared by 2 bases and J by 3 bases, with 11 bases between. The germline gives CDR1 MNHEY, CDR2 SMNVEV (reference sequence). The CDR3 runs 15 residues. CDR3 coding DNA: TGTGCCAGCAGTTTAAGAGGGTTCGACTACAATGAGCAGTTCTTC. Translating gives CASSLRGFDYNEQFF.

The genes are TRBV19 and TRBJ2-3; 11 bases fit TRBD2. Germline-derived CDR1 and CDR2 are LNHDA and SQIVND (reference sequence). The CDR3 runs to 14 residues. The J segment lost 3 bases and the V segment lost 8 bases, leaving 4 bases of the junction unmatched. CDR3 bases: TGTGCCAGTTATAGCGGGGGGGTGACAGATACGCAGTATTTT. This gives the protein CASYSGGVTDTQYF.

In its sample, this clonotype was seen a few times. J is TRBJ1-4 and V is TRBV6-1; no clear D. The CDR3 runs 14 residues. V shed 6 bases and J shed 4 bases, with 12 bases lying between them. The germline gives CDR1 MNHNS, CDR2 SASEGT. The CDR3 DNA reads TGTGCCAGCAGCCTCGATGCGTTTAATGAAAAACTGTTTTTT. Its protein is CASSLDAFNEKLFF.

This CDR3 reads CASSPPRDSYEQYF. CDR3 DNA: TGTGCCAGCAGCCCCCCAAGGGACTCCTACGAGCAGTACTTC. This rearrangement joins TRBV6-6 to TRBJ2-7; no definite D call. This CDR3 region has 14 residues. Germline CDR1 MNHNY, CDR2 SVGAGI (reference sequence). The ends were cut back, 6 bases at V and 0 bases at J, with 12 bases in the middle.

The genes are TRBV19 and TRBJ2-3; 13 bases line up with TRBD2. V shed 5 bases, J shed 3 bases, and the junction held 8 bases outside the gene matches. Looked up from germline, CDR1 is LNHDA and CDR2 is SQIVND (reference sequence). The CDR3 loop spans 17 amino acids. The CDR3 nucleotides read TGTGCCAGTAGTGTCCTTCTACTAGCGGGAGGGACAGATACGCAGTATTTT. It yields the protein CASSVLLLAGGTDTQYF.

This clonotype has a handful of counts. The chain links TRBV2 to TRBJ2-5; 8 bases line up with TRBD2. The trim removed 5 bases at V and 0 bases at J, leaving 17 bases unmatched. The CDR3 length is 19 residues. CDR1 is SNHLY, CDR2 FYNNEI, per germline. The CDR3, as DNA: TGTGCCAGCAGTTCCGGTGGGATGACGGGGGGGCCGTACCAAGAGACCCAGTACTTC. It translates to CASSSGGMTGGPYQETQYF.

This chain connects TRBV5-1 to TRBJ2-2; D gene unclear. The CDR3 runs to 15 residues. CDR1 and CDR2 from the germline V gene are SGHRS and YFSETQ. Deletions cut 1 base from V and 0 bases from J, with 7 bases between. The CDR3 DNA reads TGCGCCAGCAGCTTGTGGCAGCCGAACACCGGGGAGCTGTTTTTT. The encoded protein is CASSLWQPNTGELFF.

This clonotype was seen repeatedly, ten times or more. The J gene is TRBJ2-2, the V gene TRBV12-3 or TRBV12-4, with D uncertain. The CDR3 runs 12 residues. Trimming took off 8 bases at V and 5 bases at J, with 9 bases between the two ends. The CDR3 loop is CASCGGTGELFF. In nucleotides, the CDR3 is TGTGCCAGCTGCGGTGGTACCGGGGAGCTGTTTTTT.

The V and J genes are TRBV5-1 and TRBJ2-1; D ambiguous. CDR1 is SGHRS and CDR2 is YFSETQ in the germline V gene. CDR3 length: 11 amino acids. Trimming left V 5 bases short and J 10 bases short, with 10 bases between. The CDR3 DNA follows: TGCGCCAGCAGAAGGACGGAAGAGCAGTTCTTC. Its translation is CASRRTEEQFF.

This clonotype occurred a few times. The rearrangement links TRBV6-2 or TRBV6-3 to TRBJ2-6, with TRBD2 identical over 8 bases. Germline CDR1 MNHEY, CDR2 SVGEGT. This CDR3 is built from 19 residues. Trimming cost V 5 bases and J 4 bases; bases outside gene matches: 16. Here the CDR3 DNA reads TGTGCCAGCAGTCTCCATCGGTCGGGGGGGCAAGGAGGGGCCAACGTCCTGACTTTC. Its translation: CASSLHRSGGQGGANVLTF.

The rearrangement links TRBV15 to TRBJ2-1; D remains ambiguous. Between the trimmed V and J ends, which lost 1 base and 8 bases, there was a span of 12 bases. CDR3 length: 14 residues. The V gene's germline CDR1 is LNHNV and CDR2 YYDKDF (reference sequence). The chain's CDR3 is CATSRAPARDEQFF. CDR3 coding DNA: TGTGCCACCAGCAGAGCTCCCGCTAGGGATGAGCAGTTCTTC.

This sequence joins TRBV9 and TRBJ1-2, with unresolved D. Between the trimmed V and J ends, which lost 3 bases and 6 bases, there was a span of 12 bases. The CDR3 covers 13 residues. Germline loops: CDR1 SGDLS, CDR2 YYNGEE. The CDR3 reads CASSGSLTDGYTF. The CDR3 DNA reads as TGTGCCAGCAGCGGCAGCCTGACGGATGGCTACACCTTC.

This chain links TRBV7-8 with TRBJ2-3; D not certain. Germline values: CDR1 SGHVS, CDR2 FQNEAQ. CDR3 length: 11 amino acids. V dropped 6 bases and J dropped 7 bases, with 8 bases sitting between them. CDR3 sequence: CASSATYTQYF. CDR3 in DNA: TGTGCCAGCAGTGCGACGTATACGCAGTATTTT.

This rearrangement joins TRBV6-6 to TRBJ2-5, with D hard to call. V shed 2 bases and J shed 1 base, with 5 bases lying between them. The CDR3 is 13 amino acids. From germline, CDR1 is MNHNY and CDR2 SVGAGI (reference sequence). In DNA, the CDR3 is TGTGCCAGCAGTTACGTGACCCAAGAGACCCAGTACTTC. Translation gives CASSYVTQETQYF.

This clonotype occurred once. The junction and the germline gene differ at one end; a read error may be behind it. The V call is TRBV7-7, the J call TRBJ2-5; D possibly corresponds to TRBD2 (5 bases). CDR3 length: 17 amino acids. In germline, CDR1 is SSHAT, CDR2 FNYEAQ (reference sequence). The CDR3 sequence is CASSLRMGSEYQETQYF. The CDR3 DNA reads as TGTGCTAGCAGCTTACGGATGGGTAGCGAATACCAAGAGACCCAGTACTTC.

The J gene is TRBJ2-3, the V gene TRBV20-1, with TRBD2 matching over 8 bases. V was pared by 4 bases and J by 0 bases, with 9 bases of the junction left unmatched. CDR3 length: 16 amino acids. Germline V gene sequence: CDR1 DFQATT, CDR2 SNEGSKA (reference sequence). CDR3 amino acids: CSAIGSGGKSTDTQYF. The CDR3 region has the DNA TGCAGTGCTATTGGCAGCGGGGGAAAGAGCACAGATACGCAGTATTTT.

The chain recombines TRBV12-3 or TRBV12-4 with TRBJ2-3, with D uncertain. This CDR3 contains 13 residues. Trimming removed 3 bases from V and 4 bases from J, with 8 bases in between. CDR3 sequence (DNA): TGTGCCAGCAGTTTCGGCATTGCAGATACGCAGTATTTT. This sequence encodes CASSFGIADTQYF.